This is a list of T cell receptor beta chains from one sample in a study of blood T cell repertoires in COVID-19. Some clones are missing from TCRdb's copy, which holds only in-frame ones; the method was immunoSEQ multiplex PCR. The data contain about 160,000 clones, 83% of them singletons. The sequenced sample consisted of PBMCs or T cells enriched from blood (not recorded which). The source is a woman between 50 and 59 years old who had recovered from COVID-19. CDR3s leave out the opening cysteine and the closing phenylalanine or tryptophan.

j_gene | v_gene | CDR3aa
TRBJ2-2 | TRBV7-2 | ASSFRTSAAGELF
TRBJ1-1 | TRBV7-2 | ASSLVWGGEAF
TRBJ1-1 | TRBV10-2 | ATTLWTGRDGTEAF
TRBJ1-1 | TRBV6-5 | ASKTSDRGNTEAF
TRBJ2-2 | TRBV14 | ASSPPGQGGAGELF
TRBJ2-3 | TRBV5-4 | ASSLGSGTGTTDTQY
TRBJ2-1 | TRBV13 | ASSWGTSGSVGEQF
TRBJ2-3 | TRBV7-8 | ASSLKAAFITDTQY
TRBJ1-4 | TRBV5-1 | ASSPEGHSEKLF
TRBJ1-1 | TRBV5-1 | ASSFNWGQGFEAF
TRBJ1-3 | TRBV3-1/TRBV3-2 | ASSQGRVRGNTIY
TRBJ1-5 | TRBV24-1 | ATSDHRGPSNQPQH
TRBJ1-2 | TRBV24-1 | ATIGTNYGYT
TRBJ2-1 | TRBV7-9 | ASSLEWTRGFAEQF
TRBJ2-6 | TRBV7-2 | ASSLRANVLT
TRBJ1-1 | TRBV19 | ASSMWGPNTEAF
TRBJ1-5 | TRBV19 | ASSINGRNQPQH
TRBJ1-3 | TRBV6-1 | ASSEAEGTGNTIY
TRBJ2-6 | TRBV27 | ASSLSPQGGANVLT
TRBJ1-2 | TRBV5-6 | ASSLVREGGYT
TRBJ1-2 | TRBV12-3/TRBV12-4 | ASTPRREFGYT
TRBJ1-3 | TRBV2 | ASPSLSSGNTIY
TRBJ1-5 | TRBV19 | ASSIKMWEINQPQH
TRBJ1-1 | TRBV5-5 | ASSVTGNSNTEAF
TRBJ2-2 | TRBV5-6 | ASSFQGLGVGELF
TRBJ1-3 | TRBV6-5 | ASDRPSGGNTIY
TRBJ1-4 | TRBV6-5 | ASRSAGADEKLF
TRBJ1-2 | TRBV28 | ASSLGGAGYGYT
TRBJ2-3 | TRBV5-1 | ASSLASSGSPDTQY
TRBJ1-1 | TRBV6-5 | ASSTRTGVSEAF
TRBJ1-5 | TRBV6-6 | ASSPFRTEPSAQH
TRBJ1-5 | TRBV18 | ASSSGGGQPQH
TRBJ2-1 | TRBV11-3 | ARSTSYNEQF
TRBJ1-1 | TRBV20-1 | SASDRRVNTEAF
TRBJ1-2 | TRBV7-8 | ASSLVVRGLGGYT
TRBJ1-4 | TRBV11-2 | ASSPRTSANEKLF
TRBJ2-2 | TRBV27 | ASNPGGYTGELF
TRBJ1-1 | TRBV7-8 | ASSLGGIPRAF
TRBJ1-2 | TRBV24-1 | ATSDRDRTNYGYT
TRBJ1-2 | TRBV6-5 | APSRPGGINYGYT
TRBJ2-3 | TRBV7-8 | ASSPLGHTQY
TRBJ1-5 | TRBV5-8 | ASSLFIGDSYSNQPQH
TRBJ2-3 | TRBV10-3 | ATRQSLLYTDTQY
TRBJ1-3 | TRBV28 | ASSFLYSGNTIY
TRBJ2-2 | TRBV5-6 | ASTPRDRDTGELF
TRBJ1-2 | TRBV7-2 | ASSSTGRDYGYT
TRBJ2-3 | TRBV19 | ASSGTGTLNTDTQY
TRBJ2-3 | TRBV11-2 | ASSLEAGVVTDTQY
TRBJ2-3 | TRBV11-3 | ASSSQESGADTQY
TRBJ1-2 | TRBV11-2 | ASRPKSYGYT
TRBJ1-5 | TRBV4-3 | ASSQQGGSNQPQH
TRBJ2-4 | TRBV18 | ASSPRTSGGVKNIQY
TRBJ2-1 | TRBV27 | ASSSSTRGYNEQF
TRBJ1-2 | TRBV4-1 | ASRVAVGDFYGYT
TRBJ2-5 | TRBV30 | AWTLAIQETQY